The 19 T cell receptor beta chains in this list originate from one sample, sequenced in a study of T cell responses to AZD1222 COVID-19 vaccine. Measured with immunoSEQ multiplex PCR; TCRdb has only the in-frame clones, and not every one. The table includes some 120,000 clones, about 89% detected once. The material was peripheral blood, obtained on day 0 of AZD1222 vaccination. These TCRs come from an adult in good health.

The chain has TRBV10-3 and TRBJ1-1, with D possibly TRBD1 on 5 matching bases. Per germline, CDR1 ENHRY and CDR2 SYGVKD. V shed 3 bases and J shed 5 bases, with 13 bases lying between them. The CDR3 contains 14 residues. The CDR3 spells CAISEREGRTEAFF. CDR3 sequence (DNA): TGTGCCATCAGTGAAAGGGAGGGGAGAACTGAAGCTTTCTTT.

This clone came up a few times. This rearrangement joins TRBV5-4 to TRBJ2-7; 8 positions agree with TRBD2. Germline CDR1 SGHNT, CDR2 YYREEE (reference sequence). The CDR3 spans 14 residues. After removal of 4 bases from V and 2 bases from J, the junction contained 5 bases not matched to a gene. The DNA of the CDR3 is TGTGCCAGCAGCCACCCGGGGGGGGCCTACGAGCAGTACTTC. Its protein is CASSHPGGAYEQYF.

V gene TRBV4-3 combines with J gene TRBJ1-2; D not resolved. The CDR3 has 14 residues. Germline loops: CDR1 LGHNA, CDR2 YSLEER. The V and J ends lost 0 bases and 2 bases respectively, with 7 bases between them. CDR3 DNA sequence: TGCGCCAGCAGCCAAGATGGATTAAACTATGGCTACACCTTC. Residues: CASSQDGLNYGYTF.

The chain couples TRBV9 to TRBJ1-2; D is unresolved. V lost 0 bases to trimming and J lost 3 bases, with 6 bases between them. Germline lookup yields CDR1 SGDLS and CDR2 YYNGEE. The CDR3 runs 13 residues. In nucleotides, the CDR3 is TGTGCCAGCAGCGTAGGAGGGTACTATGGCTACACCTTC. It translates to CASSVGGYYGYTF.

V gene TRBV19 combines with J gene TRBJ2-3, with D possibly being TRBD1 (8 bases). With 5 bases removed from V and 5 bases from J, the gap between germline ends came to 23 bases. CDR3 length: 17 amino acids. Germline V CDR1 and CDR2: LNHDA, SQIVND (reference sequence). CDR3 residues: CASSDRGRGVVGDTQYF. The CDR3 nucleotides read TGTGCCAGTAGTGACAGGGGCCGGGGGGTCGTTGGAGATACGCAGTATTTT.

In regard to this clone: One end of the junction does not line up with germline, which may come from a read error. V gene TRBV6-4 combines with J gene TRBJ1-3; possibly TRBD1 for D (5 bases). The CDR3 is 12 residues long. The germline CDR1 and CDR2 sequences are MRHNA and SNTAGT. This chain's CDR3 is CARRVRGNTIYF. In nucleotides, the CDR3 is TGTGCCCGCAGGGTTCGTGGAAACACCATATATTTT.

This chain joins TRBV25-1 and TRBJ2-1, with D uncertain. V shed 3 bases and J shed 8 bases, with 2 bases lying between them. Germline loops: CDR1 MGHDK, CDR2 SYGVNS. The CDR3 consists of 10 residues. The CDR3 here is CASSEHEQFF. CDR3 coding DNA: TGTGCCAGCAGTGAGCATGAGCAGTTCTTC.

This sequence joins TRBV18 and TRBJ1-2; 9 bases are shared with TRBD1. V was clipped by 4 bases and J by 5 bases; unmatched bases: 8. Germline CDR1 is KGHSH and CDR2 is LQKENI. The CDR3 is 15 residues long. This CDR3 is CASSQGQGMKYGYTF. In nucleotides, the CDR3 is TGTGCCAGCTCACAAGGACAGGGGATGAAGTATGGCTACACCTTC.

The chain has TRBV7-9 and TRBJ2-1; D gene uncertain. Germline V gives CDR1 SEHNR, CDR2 FQNEAQ (reference sequence). The ends were cut back, 5 bases at V and 6 bases at J, with 8 bases in the middle. CDR3 length: 12 residues. In DNA, the CDR3 is TGTGCCAGCAGCGAAGGTCCCAATGAGCAGTTCTTC. Translated: CASSEGPNEQFF.

The V and J genes are TRBV28 and TRBJ1-1; D uncertain. The CDR3 is made up of 16 amino acids. V was shortened by 3 bases and J by 0 bases, with 14 bases between the two germline ends. CDR1 is MDHEN, CDR2 SYDVKM, per germline. The CDR3 protein is CASSFMSSALNTEAFF. The CDR3 DNA follows: TGTGCCAGCAGTTTTATGAGTTCAGCTTTGAACACTGAAGCTTTCTTT.

The chain recombines TRBV19 with TRBJ2-2, with 8 positions matching TRBD2. The CDR3 contains 15 residues. CDR1 is LNHDA, CDR2 SQIVND, per germline (reference sequence). V trimming: 1 base; J trimming: 5 bases; junction bases outside the gene matches: 3. The CDR3 nucleotides read TGTGCCAGTAGTATAGGACTAGCGCGGACCGGGGAGCTGTTTTTT. It codes for CASSIGLARTGELFF. Based on the CDR3 plus reference TRBV19 and TRBJ2-2, the full variable domain is DGGITQSPKYLFRKEGQNVTLSCEQNLNHDAMYWYRQDPGQGLRLIYYSQIVNDFQKGDIAEGYSVSREKKESFPLTVTSAQKNPTAFYLCASSIGLARTGELFFGEGSRLTVL.

The chain couples TRBV18 to TRBJ2-4; D not resolved. The germline CDR1 and CDR2 sequences are KGHSH and LQKENI. The CDR3 totals 12 residues. V lost 6 bases to trimming and J lost 7 bases, with 10 bases between them. Written as DNA, the CDR3 is TGTGCCAGCTCGCTCCAGGAGAACATTCAGTACTTC. Protein sequence: CASSLQENIQYF.

This sequence joins TRBV4-1 and TRBJ2-7; unclear D gene. Germline V lookup: CDR1 MGHRA, CDR2 YSYEKL. V was trimmed by 0 bases and J by 0 bases, leaving 9 bases between them. The CDR3 consists of 15 residues. The DNA for the CDR3 is TGCGCCAGCAGCCAAGATGCAGCCTTCTCCTACGAGCAGTACTTC. Translated: CASSQDAAFSYEQYF.

This sequence joins TRBV7-2 and TRBJ1-2; 7 nucleotides align to TRBD1. The V and J ends lost 5 bases and 6 bases, in that order; junction bases with no gene match: 12. The CDR3 is 15 amino acids. Germline V gene sequence: CDR1 SGHTA, CDR2 FQGNSA. The CDR3 region is CASSHRQGSPHGYTF. CDR3 bases: TGTGCCAGCAGCCACAGACAGGGTAGCCCCCATGGCTACACCTTC. The entire variable domain, with the rest obtained from reference TRBV7-2 and TRBJ1-2, is as follows: GAGVSQSPSNKVTEKGKDVELRCDPISGHTALYWYRQSLGQGLEFLIYFQGNSAPDKSGLPSDRFSAERTGGSVSTLTIQRTQQEDSAVYLCASSHRQGSPHGYTFGSGTRLTVV.

This clone has only one observation. The chain has TRBV19 and TRBJ1-3, with a weak D call TRBD1 (5 bases). V was trimmed by 7 bases and J by 0 bases, leaving 13 bases between them. The germline gives CDR1 LNHDA, CDR2 SQIVND (reference sequence). The CDR3 has 15 residues. CDR3 region: CASKSQGASGNTIYF. CDR3 DNA sequence: TGTGCCAGTAAAAGCCAGGGAGCCTCTGGAAACACCATATATTTT.

This rearrangement joins TRBV5-1 to TRBJ2-5, with 7 bases lining up with TRBD2. The CDR3 is made up of 15 amino acids. Germline CDR1 SGHRS, CDR2 YFSETQ. V trimming: 0 bases; J trimming: 5 bases; junction bases outside the gene matches: 7. The CDR3, as DNA: TGCGCCAGCAGCTTGGCAAAGGCGGGGGTTGAGACCCAGTACTTC. This translates into CASSLAKAGVETQYF.

In DNA, the CDR3 is TGTGCCAGCAGCCAAGATCGGGGTGGGGATGAAAAACTGTTTTTT. Protein: CASSQDRGGDEKLFF. The V call is TRBV4-2, the J call TRBJ1-4; D uncertain. CDR1 is LGHNA, CDR2 YNFKEQ, per germline. The length of the CDR3 is 15 residues. V was trimmed by 0 bases and J by 6 bases, leaving 11 bases between them.

This clone was recorded only once. This chain joins TRBV3-1 (or the pseudogene TRBV3-2) and TRBJ1-2; 8 bases fit TRBD1. CDR3 length: 13 amino acids. Germline V CDR1 and CDR2: LGHDT, YNNKEL (reference sequence). V dropped 7 bases and J dropped 4; count of bases not matched to a gene: 5. In DNA, the CDR3 is TGTGCCAGCACCAGGACAGGGACCTATGGCTACACCTTC. Its translation is CASTRTGTYGYTF.

The chain is built from TRBV7-2 and TRBJ2-7; D remains unclear. Germline V gene lookup returns CDR1 SGHTA and CDR2 FQGNSA. The V gene lost 4 bases and the J gene lost 4 bases, with 11 bases spanning the gap. The CDR3 extends over 13 amino acids. The CDR3 loop is CASSSRALYEQYF. As DNA, the CDR3 is TGTGCCAGCAGCTCCCGGGCCTTATACGAGCAGTACTTC.